Listed here is a single T cell receptor beta chain. Its matching antigen is unknown. This specimen comes from a study of monozygotic twins with inflammatory bowel disease. TCRdb reprocessed the 5' RACE reads and reports one entry per CDR3 protein, with no DNA. Its table records some 150,000 distinct CDR3 sequences. Germline values: CDR1 MNHEY, CDR2 SVGAGI. The CDR3 totals 15 residues. Study conclusions and caveats: Healthy twins shared more clonotypes with others than IBD patients, most markedly active ones.

V is TRBV6-5 and J is TRBJ1-5; there is no DNA to check the TCRdb D call of TRBD1. This clonotype was obtained from a human donor with ulcerative colitis or Crohn's disease, or a healthy co-twin of an affected twin (not recorded which). Sequenced input: blood. The CDR3 loop reads CASSLRQARNQPQHF.